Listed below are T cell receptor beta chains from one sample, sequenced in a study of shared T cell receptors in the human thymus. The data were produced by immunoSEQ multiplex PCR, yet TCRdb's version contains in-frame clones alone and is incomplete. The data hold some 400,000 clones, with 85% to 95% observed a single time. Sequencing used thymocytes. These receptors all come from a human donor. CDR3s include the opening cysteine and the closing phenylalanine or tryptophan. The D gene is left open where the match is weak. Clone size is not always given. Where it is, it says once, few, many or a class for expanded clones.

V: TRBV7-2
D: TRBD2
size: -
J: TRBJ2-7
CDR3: CASSLAGTSGLRGEQYF
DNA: TGTGCCAGCAGCTTAGCCGGGACTAGCGGGTTGCGTGGCGAGCAGTACTTC

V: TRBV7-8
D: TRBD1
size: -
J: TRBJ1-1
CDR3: CASSKLTGPNTEAFF
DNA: TGTGCCAGCAGCAAGCTGACAGGGCCGAACACTGAAGCTTTCTTT

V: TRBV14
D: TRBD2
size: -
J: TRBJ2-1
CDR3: CASSHRTSGRANEQFF
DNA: TGTGCCAGCAGCCACAGGACTAGCGGGAGGGCCAATGAGCAGTTCTTC

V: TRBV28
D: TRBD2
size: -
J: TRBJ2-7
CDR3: CASSFAHITSGISVLECEQYF
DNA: TGTGCCAGCAGTTTTGCCCACATAACCAGCGGGATTTCCGTCTTGGAGTGTGAGCAGTACTTC

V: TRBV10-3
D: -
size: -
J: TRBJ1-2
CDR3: CASRTVLGDGYTF
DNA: TGTGCCAGCAGGACGGTCCTCGGGGATGGCTACACCTTC

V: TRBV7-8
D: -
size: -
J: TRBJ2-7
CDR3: CASSFKPYEQYF
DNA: TGTGCCAGCAGCTTCAAGCCCTACGAGCAGTACTTC

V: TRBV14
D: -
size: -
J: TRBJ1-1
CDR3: CASSCITGEAVPNTEAFF
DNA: TGTGCCAGCAGCTGTATAACTGGAGAGGCTGTTCCGAACACTGAAGCTTTCTTT

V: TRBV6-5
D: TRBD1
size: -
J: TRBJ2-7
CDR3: CASVGGKYEQYF
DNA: TGTGCCAGCGTAGGGGGCAAGTACGAGCAGTACTTC

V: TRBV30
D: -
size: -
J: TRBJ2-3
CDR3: CAWRAGGSTDTQYF
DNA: TGTGCCTGGAGGGCGGGCGGGAGCACAGATACGCAGTATTTT

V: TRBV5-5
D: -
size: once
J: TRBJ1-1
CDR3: CASSLRGLSEGTEAFF
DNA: TGTGCCAGCAGCTTGCGGGGCCTCTCAGAGGGCACTGAAGCTTTCTTT

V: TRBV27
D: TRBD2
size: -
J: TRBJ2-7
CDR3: CASSFGTSGRVDEQYF
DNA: TGTGCCAGCAGTTTTGGGACTAGCGGGAGGGTAGACGAGCAGTACTTC

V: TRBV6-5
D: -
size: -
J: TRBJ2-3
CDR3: CASSNCTDTQYF
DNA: TGTGCCAGCAGTAATTGCACAGATACGCAGTATTTT

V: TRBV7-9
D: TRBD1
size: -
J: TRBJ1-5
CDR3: CASSLQGGTDQSNQPQHF
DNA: TGTGCCAGCAGCTTACAGGGGGGGACAGATCAGAGCAATCAGCCCCAGCATTTT

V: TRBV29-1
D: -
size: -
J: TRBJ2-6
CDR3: CSALGTVSGANVLTF
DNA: TGCAGCGCTCTCGGGACCGTCTCTGGGGCCAACGTCCTGACTTTC

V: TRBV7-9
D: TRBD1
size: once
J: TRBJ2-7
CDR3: CASSSGQPYYEQYF
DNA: TGTGCCAGCAGCTCGGGACAGCCTTATTACGAGCAGTACTTC

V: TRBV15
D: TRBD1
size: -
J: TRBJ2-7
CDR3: CATSPNPGDSEQYF
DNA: TGTGCCACCAGTCCTAATCCAGGGGACAGCGAGCAGTACTTC

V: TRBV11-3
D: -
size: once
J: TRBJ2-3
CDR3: CASRRSITDTQYF
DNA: TGTGCCAGCAGGAGATCGATCACAGATACGCAGTATTTT

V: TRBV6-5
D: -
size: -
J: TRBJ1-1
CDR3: CASSYGRNTEAFF
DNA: TGTGCCAGCAGTTATGGGCGGAACACTGAAGCTTTCTTT